This TCR beta chain emerged from a study of blood T cells in healthy people across ages. The V and J ends lost 1 base and 3 bases, in that order; junction bases with no gene match: 8. This CDR3 has 17 amino acids. Study results and limitations: With unsorted PBMCs, a conclusive comparison of naive versus antigen-experienced cells was not possible.

Note on this clonotype: Its target is unknown.

Alongside a J-beta primer mix, a sample-barcoded 5' primer served in a second PCR lasting about 6 to 12 cycles. Tags on each cDNA molecule came from a template-switch adaptor with 12 random nucleotides. TCRdb analysed the 5' RACE reads with MiXCR anew, one entry per CDR3 protein. The data hold around 850,000 distinct CDR3 sequences, with roughly 35% observed a single time. Sequencing was done on a sample of blood. The genes are TRBV12-3 or TRBV12-4 and TRBJ1-2, with 10 nucleotides matching TRBD1. This TCR came from a man aged 18 to 35 in good health. The CDR3 DNA reads TGTGCCAGCAGTTTAGGACAGGGGGCGCGGGGTGACTATGGCTACACCTTC. It specifies CASSLGQGARGDYGYTF.